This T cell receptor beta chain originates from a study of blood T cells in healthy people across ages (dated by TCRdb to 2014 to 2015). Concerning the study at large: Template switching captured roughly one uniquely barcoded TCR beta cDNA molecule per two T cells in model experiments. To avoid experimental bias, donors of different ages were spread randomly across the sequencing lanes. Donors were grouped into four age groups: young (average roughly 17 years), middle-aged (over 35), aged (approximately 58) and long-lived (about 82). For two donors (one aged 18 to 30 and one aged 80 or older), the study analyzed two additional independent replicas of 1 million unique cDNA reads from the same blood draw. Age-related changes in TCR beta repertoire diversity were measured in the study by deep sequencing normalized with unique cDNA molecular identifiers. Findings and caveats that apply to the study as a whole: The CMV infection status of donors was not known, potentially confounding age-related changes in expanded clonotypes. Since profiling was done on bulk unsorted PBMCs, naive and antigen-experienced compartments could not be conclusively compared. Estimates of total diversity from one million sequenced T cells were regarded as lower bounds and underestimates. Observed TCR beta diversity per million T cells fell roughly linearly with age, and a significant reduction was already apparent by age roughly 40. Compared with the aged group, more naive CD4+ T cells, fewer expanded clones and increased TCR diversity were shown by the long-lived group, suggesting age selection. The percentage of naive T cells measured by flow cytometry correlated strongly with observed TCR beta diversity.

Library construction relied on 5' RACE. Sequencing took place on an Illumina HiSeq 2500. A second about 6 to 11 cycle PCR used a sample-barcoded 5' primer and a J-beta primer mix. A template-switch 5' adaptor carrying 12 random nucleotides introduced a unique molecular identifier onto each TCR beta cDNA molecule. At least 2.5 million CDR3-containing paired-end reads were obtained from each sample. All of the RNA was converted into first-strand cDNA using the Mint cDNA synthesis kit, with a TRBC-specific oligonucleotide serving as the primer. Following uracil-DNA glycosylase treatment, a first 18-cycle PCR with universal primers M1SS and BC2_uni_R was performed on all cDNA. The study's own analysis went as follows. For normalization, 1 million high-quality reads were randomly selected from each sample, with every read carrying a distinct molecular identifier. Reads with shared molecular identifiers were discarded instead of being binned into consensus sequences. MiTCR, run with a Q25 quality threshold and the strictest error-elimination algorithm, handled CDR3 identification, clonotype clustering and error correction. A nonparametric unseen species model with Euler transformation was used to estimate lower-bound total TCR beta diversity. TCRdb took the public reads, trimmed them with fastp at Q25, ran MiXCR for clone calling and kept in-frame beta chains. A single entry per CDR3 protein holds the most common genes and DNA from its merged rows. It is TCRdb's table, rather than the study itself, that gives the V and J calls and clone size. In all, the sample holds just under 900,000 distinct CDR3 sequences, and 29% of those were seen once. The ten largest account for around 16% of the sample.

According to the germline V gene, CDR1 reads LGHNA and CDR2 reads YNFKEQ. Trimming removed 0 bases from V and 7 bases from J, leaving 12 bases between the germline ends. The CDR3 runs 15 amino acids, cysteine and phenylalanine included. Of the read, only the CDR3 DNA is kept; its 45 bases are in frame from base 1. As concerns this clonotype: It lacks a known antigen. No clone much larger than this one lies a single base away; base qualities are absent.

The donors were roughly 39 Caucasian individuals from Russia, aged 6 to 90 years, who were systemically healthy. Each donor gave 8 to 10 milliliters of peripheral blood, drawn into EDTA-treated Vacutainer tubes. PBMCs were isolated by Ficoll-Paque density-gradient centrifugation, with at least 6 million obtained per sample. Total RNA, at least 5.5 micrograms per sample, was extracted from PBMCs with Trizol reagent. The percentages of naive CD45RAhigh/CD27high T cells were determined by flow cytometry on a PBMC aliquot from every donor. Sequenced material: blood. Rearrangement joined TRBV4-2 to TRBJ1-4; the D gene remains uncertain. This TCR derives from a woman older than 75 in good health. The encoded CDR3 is CASSQEAPAPEKLFF. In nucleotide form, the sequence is TGTGCCAGCAGCCAAGAAGCCCCTGCACCTGAAAAACTGTTTTTT.